Below, 24 T cell receptor beta chains from the same sample are listed, as sequenced in a study of blood T cell repertoires in COVID-19. TCRdb's table, derived via immunoSEQ multiplex PCR, lists solely in-frame clones and lacks some. The sample records about 110,000 clones, approximately 65% being singletons. Sample: peripheral blood. These receptors all stem from an older woman with acute or convalescent COVID-19.

The chain carries TRBV29-1 and TRBJ2-3; 7 nucleotides agree with TRBD2. The CDR3 has 14 residues. Germline-derived CDR1 and CDR2 are SQVTM and ANQGSEA. J was trimmed by 1 base and V by 6 bases; bases with no gene match: 7. Written as DNA, the CDR3 is TGCAGCGTCGTCCGGGGGGTCGGCACAGATACGCAGTATTTT. Protein product: CSVVRGVGTDTQYF.

This clone was found a few times. V usage is TRBV7-9 and J usage is TRBJ1-3; a weak D match, TRBD1 (5 bases). Germline assignment: CDR1 SEHNR and CDR2 FQNEAQ (reference sequence). The CDR3 length is 16 residues. V lost 1 base and J lost 4, with 14 bases in between. CDR3 sequence: CASSLVGGFSGNTIYF. In DNA form, the CDR3 reads TGTGCCAGCAGCTTAGTCGGGGGATTTTCAGGAAACACCATATATTTT.

A single count supports this clone. The chain has TRBV6-1 and TRBJ1-5; D unresolved. The CDR3 is made up of 14 amino acids. Germline V gene lookup returns CDR1 MNHNS and CDR2 SASEGT. V was shortened by 3 bases and J by 0 bases, with 6 bases between the two germline ends. CDR3 in DNA: TGTGCCAGCAGTGACGGGTATAGCAATCAGCCCCAGCATTTT. Its protein is CASSDGYSNQPQHF.

The chain combines TRBV30 with TRBJ2-1, with TRBD2 matching over 8 bases. CDR1 is GTSNPN, CDR2 SVGIG, per germline (reference sequence). The trim removed 6 bases at V and 7 bases at J, leaving 11 bases unmatched. This CDR3 comprises 14 residues. CDR3 DNA sequence: TGTGCCTGTAGCTTCGGGGGGGCGAGGAATGAGCAGTTCTTC. It codes for CACSFGGARNEQFF.

This clone was observed a few times. The chain joins TRBV6-2 or TRBV6-3 to TRBJ2-7; D perhaps matches TRBD2 (7 bases). Trimming removed 0 bases at V and 7 bases at J, with 19 bases between. The germline gives CDR1 MNHEY, CDR2 SVGEGT. This CDR3 spans 16 amino acids. The CDR3 protein is CASSYSSRGASEEQYF. Here the CDR3 DNA reads TGTGCCAGCAGTTACTCGAGTCGGGGGGCCTCTGAAGAGCAGTACTTC.

Only one count was recorded for this clone. This chain joins TRBV7-9 and TRBJ2-5; D not resolved. V lost 5 bases and J lost 12, with 13 bases in between. The CDR3 extends over 11 amino acids. The V gene's germline CDR1 is SEHNR and CDR2 FQNEAQ (reference sequence). CDR3 coding DNA: TGTGCCAGCAGCCAGCATCTACAGAAGTACTTC. It encodes CASSQHLQKYF.

The chain recombines TRBV13 with TRBJ2-4, with a weak D call TRBD2 (5 bases). V was clipped by 6 bases and J by 2 bases, with 11 bases between them. Germline V gene data show CDR1 as PRHDT and CDR2 as FYEKMQ (reference sequence). CDR3 length: 14 residues. The CDR3 sequence: CASREAGTKNIQYF. CDR3 in DNA: TGTGCCAGCAGGGAAGCCGGGACCAAAAACATTCAGTACTTC.

The V gene is TRBV5-1, the J gene TRBJ1-1, with D tentatively TRBD1 (6 bases). The V gene lost 6 bases and the J gene lost 10 bases, with 13 bases spanning the gap. The CDR3 consists of 11 residues. Looked up from germline, CDR1 is SGHRS and CDR2 is YFSETQ. CDR3 sequence (DNA): TGCGCCAGCACCCTGGGGGGGGCAGCTTTCTTT. It translates to CASTLGGAAFF.

The V and J genes are TRBV7-2 and TRBJ2-5; 7 bases align to TRBD2. CDR3 size: 15 residues. CDR1 SGHTA and CDR2 FQGNSA come from the germline V gene. J was trimmed by 6 bases and V by 3 bases; bases with no gene match: 10. As DNA, the CDR3 is TGTGCCAGCAGCTTTCGGCCTAGCGGCGGGAAGACCCAGTACTTC. Translating it yields CASSFRPSGGKTQYF.

The chain joins TRBV5-4 to TRBJ1-2; 10 bases align to TRBD1. Looked up from germline, CDR1 is SGHNT and CDR2 is YYREEE (reference sequence). V trimming: 3 bases; J trimming: 5 bases; junction bases outside the gene matches: 7. This CDR3 has 15 amino acids. The CDR3 coding sequence is TGTGCCAGCAGCTCGGGACAGGGGAGAGGGTATGGCTACACCTTC. Its protein product is CASSSGQGRGYGYTF. Together with reference TRBV5-4 and TRBJ1-2, the CDR3 gives the full variable domain: ETGVTQSPTHLIKTRGQQVTLRCSSQSGHNTVSWYQQALGQGPQFIFQYYREEENGRGNFPPRFSGLQFPNYSSELNVNALELDDSALYLCASSSGQGRGYGYTFGSGTRLTVV.

This clone was seen once. The chain employs TRBV18 and TRBJ1-4, with D unresolved. Germline CDR1 and CDR2: KGHSH and LQKENI. V was trimmed by 6 bases and J by 6 bases, leaving 11 bases between them. The CDR3 sequence is 13 residues long. DNA of the CDR3: TGTGCCAGCTCTCGAGGGAGGGATGAAAAACTGTTTTTT. The encoded protein is CASSRGRDEKLFF.

The gene calls are TRBV7-8 and TRBJ2-2; 7 bases line up with TRBD2. Looked up from germline, CDR1 is SGHVS and CDR2 is FQNEAQ. V dropped 1 base and J dropped 3; count of bases not matched to a gene: 8. This CDR3 has 17 amino acids. CDR3 loop: CASSLEGLLPYTGELFF. The DNA of the CDR3 is TGTGCCAGCAGCTTAGAGGGACTACTCCCTTACACCGGGGAGCTGTTTTTT.

The chain employs TRBV7-8 and TRBJ1-3; no reliable D call. V was shortened by 4 bases and J by 5 bases, with 6 bases between the two germline ends. The CDR3 covers 12 residues. CDR1 and CDR2 (germline): SGHVS, FQNEAQ. The CDR3 is CASSSGRNTIYF. The CDR3 coding sequence is TGTGCCAGCAGCTCCGGGAGAAACACCATATATTTT.

This chain joins TRBV5-8 and TRBJ1-2; TRBD1 aligns across 8 bases. Trimming took 5 bases from V and 4 from J; bases not matched to a gene: 4. This CDR3 contains 13 residues. The V gene's germline CDR1 is SGHTS and CDR2 YDEGEE. In DNA form, the CDR3 reads TGTGCCAGCAGACGGGACAGGCCCTATGGCTACACCTTC. This gives the protein CASRRDRPYGYTF.

For this clone: The same CDR3 arises from other DNA sequences in this sample as well. The rearrangement links TRBV11-1 to TRBJ1-1; possible D gene TRBD1, 6 bases. Germline CDR1 and CDR2: SGHAT and FQDESV (reference sequence). V dropped 5 bases and J dropped 1 base, with 11 bases sitting between them. This CDR3 region has 14 residues. CDR3 bases: TGTGCCAGCAGCCTTACGGACAGGAACACTGAAGCTTTCTTT. Residues: CASSLTDRNTEAFF.

This chain links TRBV6-4 with TRBJ2-3, with 9 bases lining up with TRBD1. Per the germline V gene, CDR1 is MRHNA and CDR2 is SNTAGT. Trimming at V came to 4 bases and at J to 2 bases, leaving 4 bases not matched to a gene. The CDR3 is 15 amino acids. The CDR3: CASSAQGAFTDTQYF. The CDR3 DNA sequence: TGTGCCAGCAGTGCACAGGGGGCTTTCACAGATACGCAGTATTTT.

V usage is TRBV2 and J usage is TRBJ1-2, with 7 nucleotides matching TRBD1. Germline CDR1 SNHLY, CDR2 FYNNEI. V lost 6 bases to trimming and J lost 3 bases; unmatched junction nucleotides: 7. The CDR3 loop spans 14 amino acids. The CDR3 DNA follows: TGTGCCAGCAGCCAGACAGGGAACTACTATGGCTACACCTTC. It yields the protein CASSQTGNYYGYTF.

The chain's CDR3 is CASSSHFSTVRTEAFF. The CDR3 DNA follows: TGCGCCAGCAGCTCTCATTTCTCGACAGTCCGCACTGAAGCTTTCTTT. The chain is built from TRBV5-1 and TRBJ1-1; D is possibly TRBD1 (5 bases). Germline V gene lookup returns CDR1 SGHRS and CDR2 YFSETQ. V dropped 3 bases and J dropped 4 bases, with 19 bases sitting between them. This CDR3 contains 16 residues.

The chain links TRBV28 to TRBJ2-7, with D possibly TRBD1 on 6 matching bases. Trimming stripped 5 bases from V and 5 bases from J, with 22 bases between. CDR3 length equals 16 residues. The V gene's germline CDR1 is MDHEN and CDR2 SYDVKM. DNA for the CDR3: TGTGCCAGCAGTACAGGGTTCGTCCCCTGGACCCACGAGCAGTACTTC. It specifies CASSTGFVPWTHEQYF. Full variable domain (remainder filled in from reference TRBV28 and TRBJ2-7): DVKVTQSSRYLVKRTGEKVFLECVQDMDHENMFWYRQDPGLGLRLIYFSYDVKMKEKGDIPEGYSVSREKKERFSLILESASTNQTSMYLCASSTGFVPWTHEQYFGPGTRLTVT.

This chain links TRBV7-3 with TRBJ2-3; 12 nucleotides agree with TRBD2. Germline values: CDR1 SGHTA, CDR2 FQGTGA. Germline trimming cut 5 bases from V and 0 bases from J; bases unmatched to any gene: 6. CDR3 length equals 17 residues. Here the CDR3 reads CASSTLAGGPSTDTQYF. CDR3 nucleotides: TGTGCCAGCAGCACCCTAGCGGGGGGGCCTAGCACAGATACGCAGTATTTT.

The genes are TRBV3-1 (or the pseudogene TRBV3-2) and TRBJ2-6; D remains ambiguous. The CDR3 totals 14 residues. The germline V gene has CDR1 LGHDT and CDR2 YNNKEL (reference sequence). Trimming removed 1 base at V and 4 bases at J, with 5 bases between. The CDR3 protein is CASSQALGANVLTF. DNA for the CDR3: TGTGCCAGCAGCCAAGCCCTAGGGGCCAACGTCCTGACTTTC.

This chain connects TRBV10-3 to TRBJ2-5, with D unresolved. Trimming cost V 3 bases and J 11 bases, with 16 bases left between them. CDR1 and CDR2 (germline): ENHRY, SYGVKD. The CDR3 totals 13 residues. CDR3 loop: CAISDLPGSHQYF. The CDR3 DNA is TGTGCCATCAGTGACCTCCCTGGTAGTCATCAGTACTTC.

The chain is built from TRBV5-1 and TRBJ2-7, with D possibly TRBD2 on 6 matching bases. The V end was cut by 6 bases, the J end by 3 bases, with 19 bases between. The V gene's germline CDR1 is SGHRS and CDR2 YFSETQ. The CDR3 is 15 residues long. CDR3 DNA: TGCGCCAGCACCCCCCTTGCAGGGACTGTCTACGAGCAGTACTTC. It codes for CASTPLAGTVYEQYF.

V usage is TRBV5-1 and J usage is TRBJ2-3; maybe TRBD2 (5 bases). V was clipped by 0 bases and J by 0 bases, with 8 bases between them. The CDR3 covers 15 residues. Germline CDR1 and CDR2: SGHRS and YFSETQ. CDR3 residues: CASSLERTSTDTQYF. Written as DNA, the CDR3 is TGCGCCAGCAGCTTGGAAAGGACTAGCACAGATACGCAGTATTTT.